This T cell receptor (beta chain) was identified during a study of control samples from healthy donors and cancer patients. Measured with immunoSEQ multiplex PCR; TCRdb has only the in-frame clones, and not every one. Among 99,000 or so clones, 82% were seen once, and the ten largest hold about 2%. Germline CDR1 MDHEN, CDR2 SYDVKM. There are 15 residues in the CDR3. Trimming stripped 6 bases from V and 4 bases from J, with 15 bases between. The table lists this clone with a count of one. Material: blood. This TCR was sampled from a man aged 55 to 70 in good health. V is TRBV28 and J is TRBJ1-4, with D maybe TRBD1 (5 bases). CDR3 nucleotide sequence: TGTGCCAGCAGATCCACGACAGCTTTTAATGAAAAACTGTTTTTT. It codes for CASRSTTAFNEKLFF.